One sample yielded the 3 T cell receptor beta chains listed below, sequenced in a study of cytomegalovirus exposure and HLA in healthy donors. The table came from immunoSEQ multiplex PCR; TCRdb's copy has only in-frame clones and leaves some out. The profile shows 70,000 to 80,000 clones, approximately 95% of them singletons. The sequenced material came from PBMCs. The receptor set was obtained from a woman younger than 30 in good health and CMV-seronegative.

The gene calls are TRBV5-4 and TRBJ2-5, with TRBD2 matching over 8 bases. Germline loops: CDR1 SGHNT, CDR2 YYREEE (reference sequence). The CDR3 covers 15 residues. V dropped 4 bases and J dropped 2; count of bases not matched to a gene: 7. For the CDR3, the DNA is TGTGCCAGCAGCCTCACGGGGGGGGGACAAGAGACCCAGTACTTC. Amino acid sequence: CASSLTGGGQETQYF.

A single count supports this clone. The rearrangement uses TRBV5-1 and TRBJ2-1, with TRBD2 identical over 7 bases. CDR1 SGHRS and CDR2 YFSETQ come from the germline V gene. The CDR3 sequence is 13 residues long. With 7 bases clipped from V and 5 bases from J, the junction kept 6 bases outside the gene matches. This CDR3 is CASVLAVDNEQFF. In DNA form, the CDR3 reads TGCGCCAGCGTGCTAGCGGTCGACAATGAGCAGTTCTTC.

CDR3 nucleotide sequence: TGTGCCAGCAGACAACAGGGGTCCGGGGCCAACGTCCTGACTTTC. Translating it yields CASRQQGSGANVLTF. The rearrangement joins TRBV6-6 to TRBJ2-6, with 7 bases fitting TRBD1. The germline V gene encodes CDR1 MNHNY and CDR2 SVGAGI (reference sequence). Losses at the gene ends were 6 bases for V and 4 bases for J; bases not matched to a gene: 6. The CDR3 totals 15 residues.